This note documents a single TCR beta chain sequence. The table came from immunoSEQ multiplex PCR; TCRdb's copy has only in-frame clones and leaves some out. The repertoire consists of about 100,000 clones, with approximately 93% occurring once and the leading ten covering roughly 0.88%. This sample is drawn from a study of blood T cell repertoires in COVID-19. Study in general: Acute and convalescent COVID-19 specimens originated in the United States, Italy and Spain.

CDR3 length equals 14 residues. Germline loops: CDR1 LNHDA, CDR2 SQIVND (reference sequence). With 4 bases clipped from V and 4 bases from J, the junction kept 4 bases outside the gene matches. Sequencing input: peripheral blood. The receptor comes from a man aged 55 to 70 with acute or convalescent COVID-19. The V call is TRBV19, the J call TRBJ2-7; 10 bases are shared with TRBD1. The CDR3 loop reads CASSTQGQGYEQYF. In nucleotides, the CDR3 is TGTGCCAGTAGTACACAGGGACAGGGGTACGAGCAGTACTTC.